The clone carrying this T cell receptor (beta chain) was picked up a small number of times. The antigen is not known. Per germline, CDR1 MNHNS and CDR2 SASEGT. This CDR3 is 13 amino acids long. The V and J ends lost 0 bases and 13 bases respectively, with 13 bases between them. This entry comes from a study of cytomegalovirus exposure and HLA in healthy donors. The study's findings and limits: Most TCR sequences were rare, but some public TCRs occurred in many donors. TCR clusters originating in the first cohort tended to co-occur in the 110 or so validation repertoires, according to a later analysis.

Profiling relied on immunoSEQ multiplex PCR, and the TCRdb table lists in-frame clones only, not all of them. The table lists some 320,000 clones, 75% to 90% of them singletons, with more than 0.9% in the top ten. It was the approximately 110-subject validation cohort, separate from the roughly 700-subject first cohort, to which the donors belonged. The rearrangement links TRBV6-1 to TRBJ2-1; D is unclear. Sequencing was carried out using PBMCs. This receptor was taken from a woman aged 25 to 45 in good health and CMV-seropositive. The CDR3 loop is CASSEAGRRGQFF. CDR3 DNA sequence: TGTGCCAGCAGTGAAGCGGGCAGGAGAGGCCAGTTCTTC.